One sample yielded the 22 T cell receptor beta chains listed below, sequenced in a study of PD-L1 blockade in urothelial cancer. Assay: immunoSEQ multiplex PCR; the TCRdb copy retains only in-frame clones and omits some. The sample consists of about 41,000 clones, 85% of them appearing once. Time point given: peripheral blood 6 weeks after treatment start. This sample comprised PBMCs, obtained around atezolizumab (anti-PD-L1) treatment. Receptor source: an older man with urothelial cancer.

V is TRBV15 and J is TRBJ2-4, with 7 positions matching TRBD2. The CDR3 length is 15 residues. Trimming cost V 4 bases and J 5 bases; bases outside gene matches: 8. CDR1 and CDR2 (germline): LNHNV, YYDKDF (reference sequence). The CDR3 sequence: CATSTRGGWENIQYF. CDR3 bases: TGTGCCACCAGCACCCGGGGAGGGTGGGAAAACATTCAGTACTTC.

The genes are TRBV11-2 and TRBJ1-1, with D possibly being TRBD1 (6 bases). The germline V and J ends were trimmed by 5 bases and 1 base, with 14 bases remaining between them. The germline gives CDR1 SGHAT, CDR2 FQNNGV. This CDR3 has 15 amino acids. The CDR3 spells CASSGGGHQNTEAFF. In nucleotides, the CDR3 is TGTGCCAGCAGCGGGGGGGGGCACCAGAACACTGAAGCTTTCTTT.

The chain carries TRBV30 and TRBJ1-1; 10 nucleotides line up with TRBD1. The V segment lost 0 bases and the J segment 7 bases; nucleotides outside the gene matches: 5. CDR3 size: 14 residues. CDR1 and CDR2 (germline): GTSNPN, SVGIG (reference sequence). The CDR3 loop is CAWSVRGTGVEAFF. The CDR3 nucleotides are TGTGCCTGGAGTGTAAGAGGGACAGGGGTTGAAGCTTTCTTT.

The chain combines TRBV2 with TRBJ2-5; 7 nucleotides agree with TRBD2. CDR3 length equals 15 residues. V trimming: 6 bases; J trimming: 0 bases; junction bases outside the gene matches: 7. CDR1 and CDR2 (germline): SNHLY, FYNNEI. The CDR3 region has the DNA TGTGCCAGCAGAGGGATTAGCGGGTACCAAGAGACCCAGTACTTC. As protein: CASRGISGYQETQYF.

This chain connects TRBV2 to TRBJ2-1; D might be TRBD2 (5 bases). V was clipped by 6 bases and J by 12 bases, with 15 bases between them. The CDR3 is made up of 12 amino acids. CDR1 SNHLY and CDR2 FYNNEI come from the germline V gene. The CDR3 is CASSAELVTQFF. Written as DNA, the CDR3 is TGTGCCAGCAGCGCCGAACTAGTAACGCAGTTCTTC.

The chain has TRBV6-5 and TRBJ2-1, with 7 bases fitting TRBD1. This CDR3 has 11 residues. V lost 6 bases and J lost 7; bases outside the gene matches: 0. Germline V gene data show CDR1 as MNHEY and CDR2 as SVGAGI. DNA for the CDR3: TGTGCCAGCAGACAGGGGAATGAGCAGTTCTTC. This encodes CASRQGNEQFF.

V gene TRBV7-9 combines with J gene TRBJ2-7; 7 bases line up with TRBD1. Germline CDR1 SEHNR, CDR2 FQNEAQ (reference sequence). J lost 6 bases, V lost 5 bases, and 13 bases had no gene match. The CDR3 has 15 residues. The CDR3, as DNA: TGTGCCAGCAGCCAATGGACAGGTCTTCAGGCCGAGCAGTACTTC. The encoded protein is CASSQWTGLQAEQYF.

Here the CDR3 reads CASSSGTSTYNEQFF. The DNA of the CDR3 is TGTGCCAGCAGCTCCGGGACTAGCACATACAATGAGCAGTTCTTC. The chain uses TRBV7-2 and TRBJ2-1, with 9 bases aligning to TRBD2. CDR1 is SGHTA and CDR2 is FQGNSA in the germline V gene. The length of the CDR3 is 15 residues. J was trimmed by 4 bases and V by 4 bases; bases with no gene match: 5.

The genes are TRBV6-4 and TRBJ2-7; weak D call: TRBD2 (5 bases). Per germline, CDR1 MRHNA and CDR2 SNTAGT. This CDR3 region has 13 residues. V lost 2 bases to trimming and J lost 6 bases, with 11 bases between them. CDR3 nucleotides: TGTGCCAGCAGTGACAGGGTAGGAGGCGAGCAGTACTTC. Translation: CASSDRVGGEQYF.

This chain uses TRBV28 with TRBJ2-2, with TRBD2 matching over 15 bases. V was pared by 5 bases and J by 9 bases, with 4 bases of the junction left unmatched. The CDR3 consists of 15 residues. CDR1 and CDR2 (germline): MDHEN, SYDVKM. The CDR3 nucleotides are TGTGCCAGCAGTCTCGGACTAGCGGGAGGGCGGGAGCTGTTTTTT. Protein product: CASSLGLAGGRELFF.

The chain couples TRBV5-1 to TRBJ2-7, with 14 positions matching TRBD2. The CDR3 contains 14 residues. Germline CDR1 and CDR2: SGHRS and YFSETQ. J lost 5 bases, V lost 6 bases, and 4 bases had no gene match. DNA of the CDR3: TGCGCCAGCACCTCGGGACTAGCGGGAGACGAGCAGTACTTC. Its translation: CASTSGLAGDEQYF.

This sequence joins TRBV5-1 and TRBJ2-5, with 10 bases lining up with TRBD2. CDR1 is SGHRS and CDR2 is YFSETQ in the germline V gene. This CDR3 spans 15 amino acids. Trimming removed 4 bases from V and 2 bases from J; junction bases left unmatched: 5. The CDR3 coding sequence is TGCGCCAGCAGCCCAAGGACTAGCGGACAAGAGACCCAGTACTTC. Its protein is CASSPRTSGQETQYF.

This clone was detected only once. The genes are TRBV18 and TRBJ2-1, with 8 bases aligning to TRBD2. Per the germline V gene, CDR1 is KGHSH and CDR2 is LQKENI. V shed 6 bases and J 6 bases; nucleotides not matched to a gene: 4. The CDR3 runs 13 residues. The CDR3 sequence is CASSPGTSNEQFF. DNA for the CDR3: TGTGCCAGCTCCCCAGGGACTAGCAATGAGCAGTTCTTC.

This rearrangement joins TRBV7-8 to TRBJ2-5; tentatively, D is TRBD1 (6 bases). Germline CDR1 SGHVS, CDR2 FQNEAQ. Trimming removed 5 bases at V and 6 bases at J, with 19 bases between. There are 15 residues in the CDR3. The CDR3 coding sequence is TGTGCCAGCAGCCCCCGTAGGGACATTTTAAAGACCCAGTACTTC. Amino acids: CASSPRRDILKTQYF.

Written as DNA, the CDR3 is TGTGCCAGCAGATCCGGGACTTTCCGTTCCGGGGAGCTGTTTTTT. Its translation is CASRSGTFRSGELFF. V gene TRBV6-5 combines with J gene TRBJ2-2; D possibly corresponds to TRBD2 (6 bases). Trimming pared 6 bases from V and 6 bases from J, leaving 17 bases between. In germline, CDR1 is MNHEY, CDR2 SVGAGI. This CDR3 has 15 residues.

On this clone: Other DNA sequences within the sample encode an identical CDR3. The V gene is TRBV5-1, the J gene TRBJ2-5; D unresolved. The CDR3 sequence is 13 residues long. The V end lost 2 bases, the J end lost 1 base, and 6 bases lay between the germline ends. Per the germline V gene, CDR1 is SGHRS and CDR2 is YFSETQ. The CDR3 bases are TGCGCCAGCAGCTTAGACACCCAAGAGACCCAGTACTTC. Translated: CASSLDTQETQYF.

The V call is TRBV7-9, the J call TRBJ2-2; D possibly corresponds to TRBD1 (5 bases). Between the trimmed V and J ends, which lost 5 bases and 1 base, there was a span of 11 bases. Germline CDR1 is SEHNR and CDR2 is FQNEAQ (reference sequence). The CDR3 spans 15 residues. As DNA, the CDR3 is TGTGCCAGCAGCCAACAAGGGGTGAACACCGGGGAGCTGTTTTTT. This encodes CASSQQGVNTGELFF. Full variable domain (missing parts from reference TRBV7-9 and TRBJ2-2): DTGVSQNPRHKITKRGQNVTFRCDPISEHNRLYWYRQTLGQGPEFLTYFQNEAQLEKSRLLSDRFSAERPKGSFSTLEIQRTEQGDSAMYLCASSQQGVNTGELFFGEGSRLTVL.

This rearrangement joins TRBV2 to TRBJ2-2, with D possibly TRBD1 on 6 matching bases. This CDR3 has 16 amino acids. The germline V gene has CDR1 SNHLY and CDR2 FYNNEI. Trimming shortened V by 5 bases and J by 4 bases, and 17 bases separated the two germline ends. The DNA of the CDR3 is TGTGCCAGCAGTCAGGGGTTCCGCTTTGGCACCGGGGAGCTGTTTTTT. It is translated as CASSQGFRFGTGELFF.

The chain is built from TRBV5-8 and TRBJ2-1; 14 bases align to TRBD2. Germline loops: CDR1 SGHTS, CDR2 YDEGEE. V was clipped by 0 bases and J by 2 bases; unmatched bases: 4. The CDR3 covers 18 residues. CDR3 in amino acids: CASSLAGTSGSTYNEQFF. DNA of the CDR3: TGTGCCAGCAGCTTGGCAGGGACTAGCGGGAGTACCTACAATGAGCAGTTCTTC. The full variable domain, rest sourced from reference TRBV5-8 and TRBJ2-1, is EAGVTQSPTHLIKTRGQQATLRCSPISGHTSVYWYQQALGLGLQFLLWYDEGEERNRGNFPPRFSGRQFPNYSSELNVNALELEDSALYLCASSLAGTSGSTYNEQFFGPGTRLTVL.

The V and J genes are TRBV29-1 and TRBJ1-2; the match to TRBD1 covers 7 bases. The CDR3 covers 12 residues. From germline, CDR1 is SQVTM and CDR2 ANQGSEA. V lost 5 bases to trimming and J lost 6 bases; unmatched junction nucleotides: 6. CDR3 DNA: TGCAGCGTTCCGACAGGGTCTGATGGCTACACCTTC. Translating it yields CSVPTGSDGYTF.

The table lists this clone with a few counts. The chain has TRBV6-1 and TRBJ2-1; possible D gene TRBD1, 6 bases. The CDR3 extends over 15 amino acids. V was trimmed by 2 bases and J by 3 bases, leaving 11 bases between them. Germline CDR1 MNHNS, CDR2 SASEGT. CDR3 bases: TGTGCCAGCAGTGAATTCGGACAGATCTACAATGAGCAGTTCTTC. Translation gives CASSEFGQIYNEQFF.

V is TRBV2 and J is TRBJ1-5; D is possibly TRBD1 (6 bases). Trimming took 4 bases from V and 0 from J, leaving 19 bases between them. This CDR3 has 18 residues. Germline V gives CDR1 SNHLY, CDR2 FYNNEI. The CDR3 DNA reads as TGTGCCAGCAGTGCCTCCGGGTCCACAGGGTATAGCAATCAGCCCCAGCATTTT. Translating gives CASSASGSTGYSNQPQHF.